This entry features one T cell receptor beta chain sequence. Its antigen remains unknown. Libraries of TCR beta came from iRepertoire HTBI primers plus Arm-PCR of CDR3 regions. TCRdb recomputed calls from the multiplex PCR reads with MiXCR, one row per CDR3 protein. The sample includes roughly 360,000 distinct CDR3 sequences, around 23% of them seen just once. Stated time point: persistent/refractory GD, antithyroid drugs over 5 years with positive TRAb. PBMC-derived RNA was used for the TCR library. This entry is derived from a study of regulatory T cells in long-lasting Graves disease. Overall study context: Positive TSH receptor antibodies alongside over 5 years of antithyroid drugs were what marked Graves' disease as persistent. Study-wide points: Persistent cases of Graves' showed reduced TCR diversity relative to newly diagnosed patients.

The TCR comes from a woman between 35 and 50 years old with Graves disease. The sample here was peripheral blood mononuclear cells (PBMCs), taken when the disease was refractory, from a patient treated with antithyroid drugs.

This CDR3 is CASSPYPGLAGGPKQFF. DNA for the CDR3: TGTGCCAGCAGCCCTTACCCGGGACTAGCGGGAGGGCCCAAGCAGTTCTTC. J is TRBJ2-1 and V is TRBV27; 16 bases fit TRBD2. V was pared by 6 bases and J by 11 bases, with 13 bases of the junction left unmatched. The CDR3 contains 17 residues. Germline loops: CDR1 MNHEY, CDR2 SMNVEV (reference sequence).